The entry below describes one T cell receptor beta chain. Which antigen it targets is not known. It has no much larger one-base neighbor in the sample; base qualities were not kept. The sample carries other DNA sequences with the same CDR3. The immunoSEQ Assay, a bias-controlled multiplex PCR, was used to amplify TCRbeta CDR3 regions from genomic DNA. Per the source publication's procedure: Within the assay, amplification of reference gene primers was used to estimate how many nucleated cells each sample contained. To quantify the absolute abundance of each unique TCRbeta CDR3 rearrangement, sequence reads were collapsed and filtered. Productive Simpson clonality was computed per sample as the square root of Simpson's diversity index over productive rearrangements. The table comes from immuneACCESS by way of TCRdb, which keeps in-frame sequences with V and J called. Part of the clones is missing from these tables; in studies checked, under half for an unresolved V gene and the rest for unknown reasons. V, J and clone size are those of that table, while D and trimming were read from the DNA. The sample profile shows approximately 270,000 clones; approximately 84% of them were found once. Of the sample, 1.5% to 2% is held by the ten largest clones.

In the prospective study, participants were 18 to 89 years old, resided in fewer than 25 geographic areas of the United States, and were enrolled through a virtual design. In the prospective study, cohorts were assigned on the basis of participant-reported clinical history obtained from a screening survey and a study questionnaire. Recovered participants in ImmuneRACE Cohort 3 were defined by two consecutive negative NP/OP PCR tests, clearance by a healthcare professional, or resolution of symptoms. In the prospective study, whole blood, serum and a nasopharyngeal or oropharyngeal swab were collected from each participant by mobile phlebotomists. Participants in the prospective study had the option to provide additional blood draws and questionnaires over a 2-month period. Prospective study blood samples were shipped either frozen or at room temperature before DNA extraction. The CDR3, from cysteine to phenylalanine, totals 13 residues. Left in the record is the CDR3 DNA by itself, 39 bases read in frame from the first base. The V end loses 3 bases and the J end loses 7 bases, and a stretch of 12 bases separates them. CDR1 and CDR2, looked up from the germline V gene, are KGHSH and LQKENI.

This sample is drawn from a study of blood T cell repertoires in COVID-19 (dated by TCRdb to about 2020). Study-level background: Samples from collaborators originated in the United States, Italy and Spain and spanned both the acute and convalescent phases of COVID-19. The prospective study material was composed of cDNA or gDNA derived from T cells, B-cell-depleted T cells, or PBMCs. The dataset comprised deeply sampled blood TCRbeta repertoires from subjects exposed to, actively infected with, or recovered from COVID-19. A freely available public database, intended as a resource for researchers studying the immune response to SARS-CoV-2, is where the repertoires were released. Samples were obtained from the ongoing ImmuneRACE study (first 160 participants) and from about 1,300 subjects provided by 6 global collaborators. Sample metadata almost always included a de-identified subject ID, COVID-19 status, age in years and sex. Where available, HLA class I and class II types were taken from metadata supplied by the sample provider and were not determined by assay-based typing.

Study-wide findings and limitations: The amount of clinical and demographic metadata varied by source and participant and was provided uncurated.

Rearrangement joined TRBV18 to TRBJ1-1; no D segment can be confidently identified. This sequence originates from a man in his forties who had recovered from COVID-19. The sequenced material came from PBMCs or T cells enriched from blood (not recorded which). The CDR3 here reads CASSPPQEGEAFF. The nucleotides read TGTGCCAGCTCACCCCCCCAGGAGGGTGAAGCTTTCTTT.